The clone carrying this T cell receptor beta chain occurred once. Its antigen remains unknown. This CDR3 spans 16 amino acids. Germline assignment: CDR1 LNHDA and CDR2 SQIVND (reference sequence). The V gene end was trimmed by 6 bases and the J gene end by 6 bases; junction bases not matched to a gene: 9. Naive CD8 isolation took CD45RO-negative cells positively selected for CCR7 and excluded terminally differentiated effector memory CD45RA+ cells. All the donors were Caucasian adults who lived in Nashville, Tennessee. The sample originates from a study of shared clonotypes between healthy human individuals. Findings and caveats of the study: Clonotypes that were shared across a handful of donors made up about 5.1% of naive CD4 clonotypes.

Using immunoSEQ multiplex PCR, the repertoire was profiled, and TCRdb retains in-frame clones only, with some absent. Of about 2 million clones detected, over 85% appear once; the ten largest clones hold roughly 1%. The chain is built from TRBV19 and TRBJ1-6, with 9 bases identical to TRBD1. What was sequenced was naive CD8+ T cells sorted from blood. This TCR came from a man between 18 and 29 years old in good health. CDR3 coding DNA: TGTGCCAGTAGAATAACAGGGGGCGAGATTAATTCACCCCTCCACTTT. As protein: CASRITGGEINSPLHF.